The clone carrying this T cell receptor beta chain was detected many times. Its antigen is still unknown. Trimming left V 2 bases short and J 6 bases short, with 8 bases between. This CDR3 contains 13 residues. The source of the sample is a study of T-cell reconstitution after alpha-beta-depleted transplantation in children. Study observations and caveats: T-cell counts and diversity at one year following transplant were attributed mainly to newly produced T cells.

A library of TCRbeta sequences, prepared with unique molecular identifiers, was generated. In TCRdb, the PCR reads were re-called with MiXCR into one record per CDR3 protein. The table lists 7,000 or so distinct CDR3 sequences, around 10% of them singletons, with approximately 24% in the top ten. The TCR comes from a child under two years old who had a stem cell transplant for acute myeloid leukemia, so the T cells may come from the graft donor. The chain links TRBV12-3 or TRBV12-4 to TRBJ2-1; possibly TRBD1 or TRBD2 for D (5 bases each). The starting material was PBMCs, mostly from graft donor cells, obtained 180 days after TCRalphabeta/CD19-depleted stem cell transplant. CDR3 protein: CASSLTGTNEQFF. CDR3 DNA sequence: TGTGCCAGCAGTTTAACGGGGACCAATGAGCAGTTCTTC.